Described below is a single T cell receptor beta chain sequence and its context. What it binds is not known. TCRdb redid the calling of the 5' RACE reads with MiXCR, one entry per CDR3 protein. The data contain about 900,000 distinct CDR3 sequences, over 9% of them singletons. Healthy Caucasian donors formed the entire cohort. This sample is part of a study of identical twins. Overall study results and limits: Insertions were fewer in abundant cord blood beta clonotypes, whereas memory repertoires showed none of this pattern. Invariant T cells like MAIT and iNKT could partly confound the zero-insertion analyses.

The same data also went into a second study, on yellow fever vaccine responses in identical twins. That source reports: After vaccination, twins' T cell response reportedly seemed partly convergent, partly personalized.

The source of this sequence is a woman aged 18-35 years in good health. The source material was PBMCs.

The CDR3 DNA sequence: TGTGCCAGCAGTTACTCCGGGACGGCCAGCTCCTACGAGCAGTACTTC. Translation gives CASSYSGTASSYEQYF. The J gene is TRBJ2-7, the V gene TRBV6-5; tentatively, D is TRBD1 or TRBD2 (5 bases each). Trimming cost V 0 bases and J 0 bases, with 12 bases left between them. The CDR3 spans 16 residues. The germline V gene encodes CDR1 MNHEY and CDR2 SVGAGI.